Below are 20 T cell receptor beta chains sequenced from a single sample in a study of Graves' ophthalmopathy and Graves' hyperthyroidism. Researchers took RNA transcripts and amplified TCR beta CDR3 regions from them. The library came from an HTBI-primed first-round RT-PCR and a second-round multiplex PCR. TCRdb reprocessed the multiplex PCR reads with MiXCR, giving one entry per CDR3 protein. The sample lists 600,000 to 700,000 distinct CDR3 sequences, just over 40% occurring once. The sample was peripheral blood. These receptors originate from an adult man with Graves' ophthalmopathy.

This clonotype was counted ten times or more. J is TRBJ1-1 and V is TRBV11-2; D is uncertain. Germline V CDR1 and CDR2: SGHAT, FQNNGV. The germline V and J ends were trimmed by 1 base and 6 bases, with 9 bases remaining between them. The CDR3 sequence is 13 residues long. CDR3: CASSLAPRAEAFF. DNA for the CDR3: TGTGCCAGCAGCTTAGCTCCGAGGGCTGAAGCTTTCTTT.

The CDR3 DNA follows: TGTGCCAACGGACAGGGGGCATACGAGCAGTACTTC. Translating it yields CANGQGAYEQYF. The chain uses TRBV10-3 and TRBJ2-7; TRBD1 aligns across 11 bases. The CDR3 is 12 amino acids. Germline assignment: CDR1 ENHRY and CDR2 SYGVKD. Trimming removed 10 bases from V and 4 bases from J; junction bases left unmatched: 3.

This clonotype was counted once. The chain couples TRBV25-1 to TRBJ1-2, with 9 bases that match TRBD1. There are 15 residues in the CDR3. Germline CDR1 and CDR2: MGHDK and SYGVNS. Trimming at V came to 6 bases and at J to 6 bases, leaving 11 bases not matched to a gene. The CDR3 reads CASRGTGTGTHGYTF. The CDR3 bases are TGTGCCAGCAGGGGAACCGGGACAGGGACCCATGGCTACACCTTC.

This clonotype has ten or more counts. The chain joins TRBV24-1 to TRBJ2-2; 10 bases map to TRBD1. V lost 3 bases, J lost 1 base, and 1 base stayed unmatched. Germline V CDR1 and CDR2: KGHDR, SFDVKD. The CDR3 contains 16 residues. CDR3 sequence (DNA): TGTGCCACCAGTGATCGGGACAGGGGGAACACCGGGGAGCTGTTTTTT. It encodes CATSDRDRGNTGELFF.

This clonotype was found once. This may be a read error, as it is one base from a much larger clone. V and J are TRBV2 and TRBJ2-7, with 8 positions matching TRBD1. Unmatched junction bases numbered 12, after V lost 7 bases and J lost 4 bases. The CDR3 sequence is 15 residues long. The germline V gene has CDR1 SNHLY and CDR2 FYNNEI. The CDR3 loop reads CASNAQGARLYEQYF. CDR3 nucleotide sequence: TGTGCCAGCAATGCGCAGGGGGCGAGGCTTTACGAGCAGTACTTC.

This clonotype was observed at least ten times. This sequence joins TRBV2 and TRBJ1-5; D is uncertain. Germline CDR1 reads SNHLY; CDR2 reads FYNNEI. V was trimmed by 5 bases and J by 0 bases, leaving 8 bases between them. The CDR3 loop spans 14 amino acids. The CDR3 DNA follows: TGTGCCAGCAGTAAAATCGGTAGCAATCAGCCCCAGCATTTT. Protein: CASSKIGSNQPQHF.

This CDR3 is CASSPGVSHNQPQHF. The CDR3, as DNA: TGTGCCAGCAGCCCAGGGGTCAGCCACAATCAGCCCCAGCATTTT. V is TRBV6-6 and J is TRBJ1-5; perhaps TRBD1 as D (6 bases). Between the trimmed V and J ends, which lost 6 bases and 3 bases, there was a span of 15 bases. The CDR3 is 15 amino acids. CDR1 is MNHNY and CDR2 is SVGAGI in the germline V gene (reference sequence).

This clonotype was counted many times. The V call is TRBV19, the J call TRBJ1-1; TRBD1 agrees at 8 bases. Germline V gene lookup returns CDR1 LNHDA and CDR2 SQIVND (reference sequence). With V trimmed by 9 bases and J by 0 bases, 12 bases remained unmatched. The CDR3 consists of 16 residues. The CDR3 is CASEEGTGFMNTEAFF. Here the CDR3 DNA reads TGTGCCAGCGAAGAAGGGACAGGTTTCATGAACACTGAAGCTTTCTTT.

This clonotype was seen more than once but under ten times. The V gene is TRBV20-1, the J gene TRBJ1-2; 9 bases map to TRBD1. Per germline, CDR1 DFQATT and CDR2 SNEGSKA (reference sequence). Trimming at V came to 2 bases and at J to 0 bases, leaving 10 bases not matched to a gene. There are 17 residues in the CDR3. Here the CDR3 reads CSARPQDRGVTNYGYTF. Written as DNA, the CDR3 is TGCAGTGCTAGACCTCAGGACAGGGGAGTAACTAACTATGGCTACACCTTC.

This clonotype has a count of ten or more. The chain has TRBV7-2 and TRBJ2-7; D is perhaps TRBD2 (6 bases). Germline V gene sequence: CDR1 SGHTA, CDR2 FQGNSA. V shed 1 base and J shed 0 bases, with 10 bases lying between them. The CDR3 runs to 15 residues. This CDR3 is CASSLGAGGSYEQYF. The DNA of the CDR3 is TGTGCCAGCAGCTTAGGGGCCGGGGGCTCCTACGAGCAGTACTTC.

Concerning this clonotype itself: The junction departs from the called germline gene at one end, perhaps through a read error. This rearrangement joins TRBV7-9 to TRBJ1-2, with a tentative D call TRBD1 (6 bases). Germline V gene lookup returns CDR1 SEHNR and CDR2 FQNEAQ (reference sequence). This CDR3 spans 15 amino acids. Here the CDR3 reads CASSQAGTRGYGYTF. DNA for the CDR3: TGCGCCAGCAGCCAAGCAGGGACAAGGGGCTATGGCTACACCTTC.

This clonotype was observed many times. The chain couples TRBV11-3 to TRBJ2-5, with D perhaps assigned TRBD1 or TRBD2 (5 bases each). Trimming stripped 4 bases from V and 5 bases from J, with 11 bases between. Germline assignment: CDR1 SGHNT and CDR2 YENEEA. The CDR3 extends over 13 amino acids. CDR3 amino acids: CASSSIEGETQYF. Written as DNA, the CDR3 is TGTGCCAGCAGCTCCATAGAGGGGGAGACCCAGTACTTC. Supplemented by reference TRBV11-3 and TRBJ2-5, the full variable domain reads EAGVVQSPRYKIIEKKQPVAFWCNPISGHNTLYWYLQNLGQGPELLIRYENEEAVDDSQLPKDRFSAERLKGVDSTLKIQPAELGDSAVYLCASSSIEGETQYFGPGTRLLVL.

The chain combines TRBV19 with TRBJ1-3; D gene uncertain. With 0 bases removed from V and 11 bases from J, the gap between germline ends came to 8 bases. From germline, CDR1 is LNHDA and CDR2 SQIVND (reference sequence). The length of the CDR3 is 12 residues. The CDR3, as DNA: TGTGCCAGTAGTATAGATGACCTCGCCATATATTTT. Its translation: CASSIDDLAIYF.

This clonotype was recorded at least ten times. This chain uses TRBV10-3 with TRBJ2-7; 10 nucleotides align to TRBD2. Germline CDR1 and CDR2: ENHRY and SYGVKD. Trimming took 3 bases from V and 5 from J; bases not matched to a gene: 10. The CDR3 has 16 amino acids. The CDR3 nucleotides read TGTGCCATCAGTGATCCCGCCTCTAGCGGGAGTGACGAGCAGTACTTC. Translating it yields CAISDPASSGSDEQYF.

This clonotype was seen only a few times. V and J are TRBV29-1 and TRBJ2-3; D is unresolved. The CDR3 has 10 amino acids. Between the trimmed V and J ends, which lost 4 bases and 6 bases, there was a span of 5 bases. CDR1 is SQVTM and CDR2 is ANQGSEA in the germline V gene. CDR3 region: CSVGGDTQYF. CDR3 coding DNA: TGCAGCGTTGGTGGGGATACGCAGTATTTT.

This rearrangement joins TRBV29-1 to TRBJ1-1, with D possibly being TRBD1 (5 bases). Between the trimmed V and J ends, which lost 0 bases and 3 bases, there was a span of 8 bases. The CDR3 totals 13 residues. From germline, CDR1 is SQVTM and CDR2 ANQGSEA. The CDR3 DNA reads TGCAGCGTTGAAGAACGGGGGGACACTGAAGCTTTCTTT. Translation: CSVEERGDTEAFF.

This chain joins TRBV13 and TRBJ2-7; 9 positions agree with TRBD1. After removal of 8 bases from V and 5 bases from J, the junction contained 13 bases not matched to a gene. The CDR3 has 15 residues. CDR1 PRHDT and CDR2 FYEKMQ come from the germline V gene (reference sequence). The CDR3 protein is CASSPPGTGSHEQYF. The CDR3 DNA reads TGTGCCAGCTCACCACCCGGGACAGGGTCCCACGAGCAGTACTTC.

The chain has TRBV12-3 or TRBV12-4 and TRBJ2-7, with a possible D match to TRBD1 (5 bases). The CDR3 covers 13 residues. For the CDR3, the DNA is TGTGCTAGTGGCCCAAGGGGTTGGTACGAGCAGTACTTC. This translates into CASGPRGWYEQYF.

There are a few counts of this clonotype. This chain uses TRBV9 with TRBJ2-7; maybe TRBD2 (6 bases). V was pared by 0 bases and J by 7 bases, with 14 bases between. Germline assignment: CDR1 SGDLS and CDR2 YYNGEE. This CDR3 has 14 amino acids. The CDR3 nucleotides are TGTGCCAGCAGCGTAGTACAGTCTGGGGGGGAGCAGTACTTC. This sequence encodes CASSVVQSGGEQYF.

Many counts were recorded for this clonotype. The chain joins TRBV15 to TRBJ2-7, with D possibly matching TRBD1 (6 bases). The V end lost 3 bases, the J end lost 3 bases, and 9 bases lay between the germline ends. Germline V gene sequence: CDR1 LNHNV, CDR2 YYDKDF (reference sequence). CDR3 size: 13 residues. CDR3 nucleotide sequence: TGTGCCACCAGCAGCGGACAGAACTACGAGCAGTACTTC. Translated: CATSSGQNYEQYF.